The 10 T cell receptor beta chains reported below all come from one sample, sequenced in a study of STAT3 mutations in large granular lymphocyte leukemia. General study points: In T-cell large granular lymphocyte leukemia, about half of patients showed multiple immunodominant subclonotypes.

TCRdb's copy holds only in-frame clones and misses some; the assay was immunoSEQ multiplex PCR. The sample shows roughly 12,000 clones, approximately 83% of them seen only once. These TCRs' antigens remain unknown. Sequenced: peripheral blood mononuclear cells. These receptors were taken from a man aged 80 or over with T-cell large granular lymphocyte leukemia. Some clones in this sample may be carry-over from other donors' samples.

CDR3: CASSLAEGVYEQYF. For the CDR3, the DNA is TGTGCCAGCAGCTTAGCGGAGGGAGTCTACGAGCAGTACTTC. The rearrangement joins TRBV11-1 to TRBJ2-7, with TRBD2 as a possible D gene (6 bases). Germline V gene sequence: CDR1 SGHAT, CDR2 FQDESV (reference sequence). CDR3 size: 14 residues. Trimming pared 0 bases from V and 3 bases from J, leaving 9 bases between.

The chain links TRBV5-4 to TRBJ2-2; possible D gene TRBD1, 5 bases. Germline V CDR1 and CDR2: SGHNT, YYREEE (reference sequence). Deletions cut 1 base from V and 4 bases from J, with 8 bases between. CDR3 length equals 14 residues. CDR3 nucleotide sequence: TGTGCCAGCAGCTTGCAGGGCGGCACCGGGGAGCTGTTTTTT. It translates to CASSLQGGTGELFF.

V usage is TRBV5-4 and J usage is TRBJ2-7; TRBD1 or TRBD2 may be the D gene (6 bases each). The CDR3 extends over 13 amino acids. Trimming cost V 4 bases and J 12 bases, with 20 bases left between them. CDR1 SGHNT and CDR2 YYREEE come from the germline V gene (reference sequence). The CDR3 region has the DNA TGTGCCAGCAGCGTCACCGCTGCCGGGGGCTTGTACTTC. It codes for CASSVTAAGGLYF.

The gene calls are TRBV5-8 and TRBJ2-3; D is undetermined. CDR1 SGHTS and CDR2 YDEGEE come from the germline V gene. The CDR3 contains 14 residues. With 1 base removed from V and 3 bases from J, the gap between germline ends came to 9 bases. The CDR3 DNA is TGTGCCAGCAGCTTGTCGCTGGGTACAGATACGCAGTATTTT. As protein: CASSLSLGTDTQYF.

This chain links TRBV10-3 with TRBJ1-1, with unresolved D. The CDR3 is made up of 14 amino acids. CDR1 is ENHRY, CDR2 SYGVKD, per germline. Trimming stripped 9 bases from V and 3 bases from J, with 17 bases between. The DNA of the CDR3 is TGTGCCATTCGGGTTGGGGAGAGGGACACTGAAGCTTTCTTT. This encodes CAIRVGERDTEAFF.

V gene TRBV11-2 combines with J gene TRBJ1-2; possibly TRBD1 for D (5 bases). The CDR3 sequence is 13 residues long. V was shortened by 10 bases and J by 4 bases, with 16 bases between the two germline ends. Germline CDR1 SGHAT, CDR2 FQNNGV. The CDR3 is CATIRGGSYGYTF. In DNA, the CDR3 is TGTGCCACCATACGGGGGGGATCCTATGGCTACACCTTC.

The chain carries TRBV14 and TRBJ2-2; 10 bases are a match to TRBD1. The germline V gene has CDR1 SGHDN and CDR2 FVKESK. V was pared by 4 bases and J by 3 bases, with 8 bases of the junction left unmatched. The CDR3 extends over 17 amino acids. The CDR3 nucleotides are TGTGCCAGCAGCCCGGACAGGGGGATTTCCTACACCGGGGAGCTGTTTTTT. It yields the protein CASSPDRGISYTGELFF.

This rearrangement joins TRBV9 to TRBJ2-7, with a tentative D call TRBD1 (6 bases). V was cut by 3 bases and J by 1 base, with 11 bases left in between. The germline V gene encodes CDR1 SGDLS and CDR2 YYNGEE. The CDR3 length is 14 residues. This CDR3 is CASSAPGQSYEQYF. The CDR3 DNA sequence: TGTGCCAGCAGCGCCCCGGGACAATCCTACGAGCAGTACTTC.

The V call is TRBV12-5, the J call TRBJ2-7, with 8 bases aligning to TRBD1. The trim removed 6 bases at V and 5 bases at J, leaving 12 bases unmatched. There are 15 residues in the CDR3. Germline V CDR1 and CDR2: LGHNT, FRNRAP. CDR3 bases: TGTGCTAGTGGAGGACGCGGACAGGGTATGAACGAGCAGTACTTC. Protein sequence: CASGGRGQGMNEQYF.

This chain links TRBV7-8 with TRBJ2-3; 13 bases align to TRBD2. Trimming at V came to 5 bases and at J to 1 base, leaving 3 bases not matched to a gene. CDR3 length: 16 amino acids. CDR1 is SGHVS, CDR2 FQNEAQ, per germline. In DNA form, the CDR3 reads TGTGCCAGCAGCCCCGGACTAGCGGGGGGCACAGATACGCAGTATTTT. It is translated as CASSPGLAGGTDTQYF.